These T cell receptor beta chains were read from a single sample in a study of lymphopenia after photon versus proton radiotherapy. Data came from immunoSEQ multiplex PCR; TCRdb stores just in-frame clones and leaves some out. The table lists about 61,000 clones, approximately 84% of them singletons. This sample comprised peripheral blood, obtained from a patient treated with photon-based radiotherapy. The receptors derive from a man aged 40-49 years with gastric cancer. Both conserved end residues are part of each CDR3. The order of the fields is CDR3 length, D gene, V gene, clone size, J gene, CDR3 protein, CDR3 DNA. The D gene is left open where the match is weak. For some rows the clone size is stated as once, few or many, or as a class when expanded; others skip it.

len: 16; d_gene: NA; v_gene: TRBV7-8; abundance: NA; j_gene: TRBJ1-6; CDR3aa: CASSLVDSGMDSPLHF; CDR3nt: TGTGCCAGCAGCTTAGTGGACAGTGGAATGGATTCACCCCTCCACTTT
len: 14; d_gene: TRBD1; v_gene: TRBV15; abundance: NA; j_gene: TRBJ1-1; CDR3aa: CATRTGTGVTEAFF; CDR3nt: TGTGCCACCAGGACCGGGACAGGGGTCACTGAAGCTTTCTTT
len: 14; d_gene: NA; v_gene: TRBV5-1; abundance: NA; j_gene: TRBJ2-3; CDR3aa: CASNLGGGTDTQYF; CDR3nt: TGCGCCAGCAATCTGGGAGGCGGCACAGATACGCAGTATTTT
len: 18; d_gene: NA; v_gene: TRBV7-3; abundance: NA; j_gene: TRBJ2-6; CDR3aa: CASSSAETQGSGANVLTF; CDR3nt: TGTGCCAGCAGCTCAGCCGAAACCCAGGGCTCTGGGGCCAACGTCCTGACTTTC
len: 16; d_gene: TRBD1; v_gene: TRBV18; abundance: NA; j_gene: TRBJ2-7; CDR3aa: CASSPVGTVPSYEQYF; CDR3nt: TGTGCCAGCTCACCGGTGGGGACAGTTCCCTCCTACGAGCAGTACTTC
len: 16; d_gene: TRBD1; v_gene: TRBV13; abundance: NA; j_gene: TRBJ1-6; CDR3aa: CASSTGPGGFNSPLHF; CDR3nt: TGTGCCAGCAGCACCGGGCCAGGGGGGTTTAATTCACCCCTCCACTTT
len: 12; d_gene: NA; v_gene: TRBV30; abundance: NA; j_gene: TRBJ2-7; CDR3aa: CAWSVRNDEQYF; CDR3nt: TGTGCCTGGAGTGTTCGGAATGACGAGCAGTACTTC
len: 15; d_gene: TRBD2; v_gene: TRBV7-9; abundance: once; j_gene: TRBJ2-3; CDR3aa: CASSLAGENFDTQYF; CDR3nt: TGTGCCAGCAGCTTGGCGGGGGAGAACTTCGATACGCAGTATTTT
len: 16; d_gene: TRBD2; v_gene: TRBV4-3; abundance: NA; j_gene: TRBJ2-7; CDR3aa: CASSQNSIAGVREQYF; CDR3nt: TGCGCCAGCAGCCAAAACTCGATAGCGGGGGTCCGCGAGCAGTACTTC
len: 15; d_gene: NA; v_gene: TRBV18; abundance: NA; j_gene: TRBJ1-2; CDR3aa: CASSPPEAANYGYTF; CDR3nt: TGTGCCAGCTCACCACCGGAGGCAGCTAACTATGGCTACACCTTC
len: 15; d_gene: NA; v_gene: TRBV5-5; abundance: NA; j_gene: TRBJ1-5; CDR3aa: CASSLGGYSNQPQHF; CDR3nt: TGTGCCAGCAGCTTAGGGGGATATAGCAATCAGCCCCAGCATTTT
len: 15; d_gene: NA; v_gene: TRBV5-4; abundance: NA; j_gene: TRBJ1-1; CDR3aa: CASSFGAGANTEAFF; CDR3nt: TGTGCCAGCAGCTTTGGGGCAGGGGCGAACACTGAAGCTTTCTTT
len: 14; d_gene: TRBD1; v_gene: TRBV2; abundance: NA; j_gene: TRBJ1-5; CDR3aa: CASIAGQGDQPQHF; CDR3nt: TGTGCCAGCATTGCAGGACAGGGTGATCAGCCCCAGCATTTT
len: 15; d_gene: NA; v_gene: TRBV7-2; abundance: NA; j_gene: TRBJ1-3; CDR3aa: CASSLGGSSGNTIYF; CDR3nt: TGTGCCAGCAGCTTAGGTGGGAGCTCTGGAAACACCATATATTTT
len: 13; d_gene: NA; v_gene: TRBV5-1; abundance: NA; j_gene: TRBJ2-3; CDR3aa: CASRWGSTDTQYF; CDR3nt: TGCGCCAGCAGGTGGGGTAGCACAGATACGCAGTATTTT
len: 19; d_gene: TRBD2; v_gene: TRBV13; abundance: NA; j_gene: TRBJ2-2; CDR3aa: CASSRPGVSGGPNTGELFF; CDR3nt: TGTGCCAGCAGCCGACCGGGGGTTAGCGGGGGCCCTAACACCGGGGAGCTGTTTTTT
len: 14; d_gene: NA; v_gene: TRBV19; abundance: NA; j_gene: TRBJ2-2; CDR3aa: CASSLGGATGELFF; CDR3nt: TGTGCCAGTAGCCTAGGTGGAGCCACCGGGGAGCTGTTTTTT
len: 14; d_gene: NA; v_gene: TRBV5-1; abundance: NA; j_gene: TRBJ2-5; CDR3aa: CASSLAKVGETQYF; CDR3nt: TGCGCCAGCAGCTTGGCCAAGGTCGGGGAGACCCAGTACTTC
len: 13; d_gene: NA; v_gene: TRBV7-3; abundance: NA; j_gene: TRBJ1-1; CDR3aa: CASSGTPNTEAFF; CDR3nt: TGTGCCAGCTCCGGGACACCGAACACTGAAGCTTTCTTT
len: 13; d_gene: NA; v_gene: TRBV5-1; abundance: NA; j_gene: TRBJ2-1; CDR3aa: CASSSYGGNEQFF; CDR3nt: TGCGCCAGCAGCTCGTACGGTGGCAATGAGCAGTTCTTC
len: 16; d_gene: NA; v_gene: TRBV4-3; abundance: NA; j_gene: TRBJ2-7; CDR3aa: CASSQDFGERSYEQYF; CDR3nt: TGCGCCAGCAGCCAAGATTTCGGGGAGCGGTCCTACGAGCAGTACTTC
len: 16; d_gene: NA; v_gene: TRBV7-2; abundance: NA; j_gene: TRBJ1-2; CDR3aa: CASSLDTYSTNYGYTF; CDR3nt: TGTGCCAGCAGCTTAGACACGTACAGCACTAACTATGGCTACACCTTC
len: 12; d_gene: NA; v_gene: TRBV29-1; abundance: NA; j_gene: TRBJ2-1; CDR3aa: CSVHRADNEQFF; CDR3nt: TGCAGCGTACACAGGGCAGACAATGAGCAGTTCTTC
len: 13; d_gene: NA; v_gene: TRBV7-3; abundance: few; j_gene: TRBJ2-3; CDR3aa: CASSSVASDTQYF; CDR3nt: TGTGCCAGCAGCTCCGTCGCTTCGGATACGCAGTATTTT
len: 14; d_gene: NA; v_gene: TRBV9; abundance: NA; j_gene: TRBJ2-1; CDR3aa: CASSPPGSYNEQFF; CDR3nt: TGTGCCAGCAGCCCCCCTGGCTCCTACAATGAGCAGTTCTTC
len: 12; d_gene: NA; v_gene: TRBV9; abundance: NA; j_gene: TRBJ1-2; CDR3aa: CASSVGGYGYTF; CDR3nt: TGTGCCAGCAGCGTAGGGGGGTATGGCTACACCTTC
len: 13; d_gene: NA; v_gene: TRBV29-1; abundance: few; j_gene: TRBJ2-1; CDR3aa: CSVEGGAGNEQFF; CDR3nt: TGCAGCGTTGAAGGCGGCGCGGGCAATGAGCAGTTCTTC
len: 15; d_gene: NA; v_gene: TRBV7-2; abundance: NA; j_gene: TRBJ1-1; CDR3aa: CASSLAEVLGTEAFF; CDR3nt: TGTGCCAGCAGCTTAGCAGAGGTCCTGGGGACTGAAGCTTTCTTT
len: 15; d_gene: NA; v_gene: TRBV7-2; abundance: NA; j_gene: TRBJ2-7; CDR3aa: CASSKGSGTAYEQYF; CDR3nt: TGTGCCAGCAGCAAGGGGTCCGGGACGGCCTACGAGCAGTACTTC